Detailed here is one TCR beta chain. This record belongs to a study of monozygotic twins with inflammatory bowel disease. With the 5' RACE reads reprocessed, TCRdb shows one record per CDR3 protein and no DNA. This sample's table has 160,000 or so distinct CDR3 sequences. The CDR3 contains 15 residues. Germline CDR1 is MNHEY and CDR2 is SVGAGI. This chain connects TRBV6-5 to TRBJ2-5. This clonotype originated in a human donor with ulcerative colitis or Crohn's disease, or a healthy co-twin of an affected twin (not recorded which). Sequencing used blood. The CDR3 sequence is CASSYVSPPQETQYF.